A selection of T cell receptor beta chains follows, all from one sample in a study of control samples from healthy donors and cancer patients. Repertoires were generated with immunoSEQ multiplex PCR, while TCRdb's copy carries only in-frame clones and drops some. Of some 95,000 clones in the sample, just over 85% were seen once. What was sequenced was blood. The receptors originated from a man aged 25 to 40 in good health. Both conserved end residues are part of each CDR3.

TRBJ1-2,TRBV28,CASSLAGYGYTF
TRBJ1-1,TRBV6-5,CASSQQGGNAEAFF
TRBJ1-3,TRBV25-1,CASSRKGTAGNTIYF
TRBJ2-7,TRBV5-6,CASSLRSGNYYEQYF
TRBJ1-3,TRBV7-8,CASSLKAADTIYF
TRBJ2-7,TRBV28,CASTITGRTRYEQYF
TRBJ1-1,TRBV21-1,CASSSHRGLNTEAFF
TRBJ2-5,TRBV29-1,CSVELRSDLEETQYF
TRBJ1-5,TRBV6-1,CASSEAPGSNQPQHF
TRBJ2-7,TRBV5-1,CASSLLGGAYEQYF
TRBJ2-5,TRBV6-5,CASRGGRETQYF
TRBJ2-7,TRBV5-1,CASRGATARSSYEQYF
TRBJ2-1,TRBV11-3,CASSFGTSGEPEQFF
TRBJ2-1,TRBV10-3,CAISYSQPGGSSYNEQFF
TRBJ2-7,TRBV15,CATSGGQAYEQYF
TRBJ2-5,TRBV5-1,CASSFDNLGRSTKETQYF
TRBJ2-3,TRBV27,CASSIRLVDSDTQYF
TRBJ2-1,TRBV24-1,CATSGSGGNEQFF
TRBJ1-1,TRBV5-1,CASSIRTGGSNTEAFF
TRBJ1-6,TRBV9,CASSAESSPLHF
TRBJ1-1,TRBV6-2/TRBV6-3,CASSYETDTEAFF
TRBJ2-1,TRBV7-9,CASSSGLGSYNEQFF